A selection of T cell receptor beta chains follows, all from one sample in a study of beta chain features in type 1 diabetes. The data were produced by immunoSEQ multiplex PCR, yet TCRdb's version contains in-frame clones alone and is incomplete. This sample yields 300,000 to 400,000 clones, of which around 9.6% are seen a single time; 0.55% to 0.75% belongs to the top ten. Sample: central memory CD4+ T cells from blood. The source of these receptors is a man aged 25 to 45 with type 1 diabetes. Both conserved end residues are part of each CDR3. The D gene is left open where the match is weak. The size field is filled for only some rows; it gives once, few, many or a size class.

d_call: .
v_call: TRBV18
j_call: TRBJ1-1
clone_size: few
cdr3_nt: TGTGCCAGCCCCGGTGAGCAGAACACTGAAGCTTTCTTT
cdr3_aa: CASPGEQNTEAFF

d_call: TRBD2
v_call: TRBV27
j_call: TRBJ2-7
clone_size: few
cdr3_nt: TGTGCCAGCAGTCCAAGGGAGCGGGGATACGAGCAGTACTTC
cdr3_aa: CASSPRERGYEQYF

d_call: .
v_call: TRBV7-2
j_call: TRBJ1-5
clone_size: few
cdr3_nt: TGTGCCAGTACATGGGGGCGGGCTCAGCCCCAGCATTTT
cdr3_aa: CASTWGRAQPQHF

d_call: TRBD1
v_call: TRBV7-2
j_call: TRBJ1-5
clone_size: .
cdr3_nt: TGTGCCAGCAGCCGGACAGGTGGGCAGCCCCAGCATTTT
cdr3_aa: CASSRTGGQPQHF

d_call: .
v_call: TRBV5-1
j_call: TRBJ2-2
clone_size: .
cdr3_nt: TGCGCCAGCAGCCCCCACGACCCGAACACCGGGGAGCTGTTTTTT
cdr3_aa: CASSPHDPNTGELFF

d_call: .
v_call: TRBV7-2
j_call: TRBJ2-2
clone_size: many
cdr3_nt: TGTGCCAGCAGCTTACGGTTTGTCACCGGGGAGCTGTTTTTT
cdr3_aa: CASSLRFVTGELFF

d_call: .
v_call: TRBV7-2
j_call: TRBJ2-1
clone_size: few
cdr3_nt: TGTGCCAGCAGCTCCCCGATCCTAGGCGGAATGGAGCAGTTCTTC
cdr3_aa: CASSSPILGGMEQFF

d_call: .
v_call: TRBV28
j_call: TRBJ1-1
clone_size: few
cdr3_nt: TGTGCCAGCACCCTACCATTGGTGCGGGAAGCTTTCTTT
cdr3_aa: CASTLPLVREAFF

d_call: .
v_call: TRBV6-6
j_call: TRBJ1-4
clone_size: many
cdr3_nt: TGTGCCAGCGCCTCAACAACCCATAATGAAAAACTGTTTTTT
cdr3_aa: CASASTTHNEKLFF

d_call: .
v_call: TRBV28
j_call: TRBJ1-1
clone_size: few
cdr3_nt: TGTGCCAGCAGTTGGGCGGGACACACCACTGAAGCTTTCTTT
cdr3_aa: CASSWAGHTTEAFF